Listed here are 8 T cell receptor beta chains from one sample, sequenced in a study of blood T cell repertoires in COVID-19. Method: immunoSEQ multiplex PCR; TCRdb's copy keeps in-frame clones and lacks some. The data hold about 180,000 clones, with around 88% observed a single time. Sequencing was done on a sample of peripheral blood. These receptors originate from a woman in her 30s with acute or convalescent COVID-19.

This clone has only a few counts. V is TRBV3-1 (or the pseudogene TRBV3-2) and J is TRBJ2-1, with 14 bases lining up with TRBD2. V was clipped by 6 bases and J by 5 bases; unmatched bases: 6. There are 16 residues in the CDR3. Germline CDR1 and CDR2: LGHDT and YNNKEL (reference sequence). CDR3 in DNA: TGTGCCAGCAGAGGGACTAGCGGGAGTTGGAACAATGAGCAGTTCTTC. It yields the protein CASRGTSGSWNNEQFF.

The CDR3 protein is CASSVTGAGSPLHF. The CDR3 DNA reads as TGTGCCAGCAGCGTGACAGGGGCAGGTTCACCCCTCCACTTT. The chain has TRBV6-5 and TRBJ1-6; TRBD1 agrees at 8 bases. Trimming cost V 6 bases and J 9 bases; bases outside gene matches: 7. The CDR3 totals 14 residues. The germline gives CDR1 MNHEY, CDR2 SVGAGI.

CDR3 amino acids: CASSSPWGVGTQYF. CDR3 sequence (DNA): TGTGCCAGCAGCTCCCCGTGGGGGGTTGGTACGCAGTATTTT. This sequence joins TRBV5-4 and TRBJ2-3; D may be TRBD2 (6 bases). Germline values: CDR1 SGHNT, CDR2 YYREEE (reference sequence). With 3 bases removed from V and 8 bases from J, the gap between germline ends came to 16 bases. The CDR3 extends over 14 amino acids.

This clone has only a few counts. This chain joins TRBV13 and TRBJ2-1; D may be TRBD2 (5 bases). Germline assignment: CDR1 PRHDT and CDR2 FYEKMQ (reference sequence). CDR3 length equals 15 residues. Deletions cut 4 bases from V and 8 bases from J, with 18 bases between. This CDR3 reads CASSSVSGPDHEQFF. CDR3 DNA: TGTGCCAGCAGCTCTGTAAGCGGCCCTGACCATGAGCAGTTCTTC.

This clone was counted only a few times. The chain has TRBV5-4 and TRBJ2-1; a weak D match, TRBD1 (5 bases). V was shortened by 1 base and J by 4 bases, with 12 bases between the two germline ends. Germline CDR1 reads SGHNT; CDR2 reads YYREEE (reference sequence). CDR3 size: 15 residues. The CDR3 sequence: CASSLQGVIYNEQFF. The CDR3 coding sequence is TGTGCCAGCAGCTTGCAAGGGGTTATTTACAATGAGCAGTTCTTC.

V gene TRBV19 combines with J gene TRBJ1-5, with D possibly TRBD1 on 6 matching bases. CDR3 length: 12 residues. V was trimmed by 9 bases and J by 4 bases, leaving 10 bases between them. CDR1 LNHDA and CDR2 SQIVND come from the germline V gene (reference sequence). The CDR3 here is CASRGTNQPQHF. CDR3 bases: TGTGCCAGCAGGGGAACAAATCAGCCCCAGCATTTT.

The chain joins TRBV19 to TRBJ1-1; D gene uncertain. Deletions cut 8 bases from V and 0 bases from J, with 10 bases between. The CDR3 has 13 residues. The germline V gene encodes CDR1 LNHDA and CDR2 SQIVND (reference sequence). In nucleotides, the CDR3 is TGTGCCAGTCAGAGGGAAATGAACACTGAAGCTTTCTTT. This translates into CASQREMNTEAFF.

The CDR3, as DNA: TGCAGCGCCGGACGGGGGGATACTGAAGCTTTCTTT. Amino acid sequence: CSAGRGDTEAFF. The chain recombines TRBV29-1 with TRBJ1-1; D may be TRBD1 (5 bases). Germline CDR1 and CDR2: SQVTM and ANQGSEA. CDR3 size: 12 residues. The ends were cut back, 7 bases at V and 5 bases at J, with 14 bases in the middle.